Following are 20 T cell receptor beta chains from one sample sequenced in a study of T cells in Graves' hyperthyroidism and ophthalmopathy. There were TCR beta CDR3 regions amplified from RNA transcripts. Carried out on the TCR CDR3, a first-round RT-PCR used the HTBI primer set. TCRdb recomputed calls from the multiplex PCR reads with MiXCR, one row per CDR3 protein. This table has under 350,000 distinct CDR3 sequences, roughly an eighth appearing once. Specimen: blood. These receptors came from a woman in her thirties or forties with Graves' hyperthyroidism.

In this sample, this clonotype turned up many times. The chain is built from TRBV14 and TRBJ2-5; D tentatively reads TRBD1 or TRBD2 (5 bases each). This CDR3 spans 15 amino acids. The V end was cut by 2 bases, the J end by 2 bases, with 12 bases between. The germline V gene has CDR1 SGHDN and CDR2 FVKESK. The CDR3 DNA sequence: TGTGCCAGCAGCCAAACGGGACGGCCACAAGAGACCCAGTACTTC. It yields the protein CASSQTGRPQETQYF. The full variable domain, its missing parts supplied by reference TRBV14 and TRBJ2-5, is EAGVTQFPSHSVIEKGQTVTLRCDPISGHDNLYWYRRVMGKEIKFLLHFVKESKQDESGMPNNRFLAERTGGTYSTLKVQPAELEDSGVYFCASSQTGRPQETQYFGPGTRLLVL.

The chain recombines TRBV6-1 with TRBJ2-7, with 7 bases lining up with TRBD1. V gave up 6 bases and J gave up 4 bases; unmatched junction bases: 9. In germline, CDR1 is MNHNS, CDR2 SASEGT. The CDR3 spans 14 residues. The CDR3 sequence: CASSIGTEAYEQYF. CDR3 DNA: TGTGCCAGCAGCATCGGGACAGAGGCTTACGAGCAGTACTTC.

The chain links TRBV6-5 to TRBJ2-7; perhaps TRBD1 as D (6 bases). The CDR3 has 13 amino acids. Germline V gives CDR1 MNHEY, CDR2 SVGAGI. V was clipped by 3 bases and J by 3 bases, with 9 bases between them. The CDR3 loop is CASSYNRDYEQYF. CDR3 coding DNA: TGTGCCAGCAGTTATAACAGGGACTACGAGCAGTACTTC.

Note on this clonotype: Since a much larger clone is just one base distant, this may be a read error. The chain couples TRBV19 to TRBJ1-2; 9 bases fit TRBD1. Germline values: CDR1 LNHDA, CDR2 SQIVND (reference sequence). The CDR3 is 13 amino acids. V trimming: 5 bases; J trimming: 8 bases; junction bases outside the gene matches: 6. CDR3 bases: TGTGCCAGTAGTCCCGGGACAGGGCAAGGCTACACCTTC. Translated: CASSPGTGQGYTF.

This clonotype was seen more than once but under ten times. This chain joins TRBV5-1 and TRBJ1-4; D is perhaps TRBD1 (5 bases). CDR3 length: 14 amino acids. Trimming removed 5 bases from V and 3 bases from J, with 11 bases in between. The V gene's germline CDR1 is SGHRS and CDR2 YFSETQ. CDR3 protein: CASRLGTANEKLFF. The CDR3 DNA sequence: TGCGCCAGCAGGCTGGGGACGGCTAATGAAAAACTGTTTTTT.

This clonotype has ten or more counts. This chain links TRBV6-1 with TRBJ2-7; D is possibly TRBD1 (5 bases). The CDR3 is 13 amino acids. CDR1 and CDR2 (germline): MNHNS, SASEGT. V lost 10 bases, J lost 0 bases, and 13 bases lay in between. CDR3 in amino acids: CATGPSNSYEQYF. The CDR3 bases are TGTGCCACAGGGCCTTCGAACTCCTACGAGCAGTACTTC.

This clonotype was observed a handful of times. This chain joins TRBV4-1 and TRBJ2-7; possible D gene TRBD2, 7 bases. V was trimmed by 4 bases and J by 6 bases, leaving 13 bases between them. This CDR3 contains 13 residues. Germline V lookup: CDR1 MGHRA, CDR2 YSYEKL. The CDR3 spells CASSLLGGLEQYF. The DNA for the CDR3 is TGCGCCAGCAGCCTTCTGGGGGGGCTCGAGCAGTACTTC.

This clonotype was observed once. This chain joins TRBV3-1 and TRBJ2-7; D is uncertain. The CDR3 covers 14 residues. The V gene lost 3 bases and the J gene lost 3 bases, with 12 bases spanning the gap. Germline CDR1 is LGHDT and CDR2 is YNNKEL (reference sequence). The CDR3 sequence: CASSQETYSYEQYF. The DNA of the CDR3 is TGTGCCAGCAGCCAGGAAACGTACAGCTACGAGCAGTACTTC.

The table lists this clonotype with many counts. J is TRBJ1-2 and V is TRBV7-2, with unresolved D. This CDR3 is 14 amino acids long. The germline CDR1 and CDR2 sequences are SGHTA and FQGNSA. With 1 base removed from V and 0 bases from J, the gap between germline ends came to 6 bases. The DNA of the CDR3 is TGTGCCAGCAGCTTAGTTCCAGCTAACTATGGCTACACCTTC. Amino acid sequence: CASSLVPANYGYTF.

The chain combines TRBV27 with TRBJ1-1; 10 bases line up with TRBD1. The CDR3 has 15 amino acids. Germline V CDR1 and CDR2: MNHEY, SMNVEV (reference sequence). Germline trimming cut 5 bases from V and 3 bases from J; bases unmatched to any gene: 6. In DNA form, the CDR3 reads TGTGCCAGCAGTACCCCGACAGGGGGCTACACTGAAGCTTTCTTT. It codes for CASSTPTGGYTEAFF.

The chain recombines TRBV7-2 with TRBJ1-2, with D hard to call. The germline V gene has CDR1 SGHTA and CDR2 FQGNSA. CDR3 length equals 16 residues. Trimming pared 5 bases from V and 3 bases from J, leaving 19 bases between. Here the CDR3 reads CASSPTFVSVDYGYTF. CDR3 sequence (DNA): TGTGCCAGCAGCCCAACGTTTGTGTCAGTTGACTATGGCTACACCTTC.

This clonotype was seen ten or more times. The chain combines TRBV7-9 with TRBJ2-1; 8 bases line up with TRBD2. The junction had 13 bases not matched to a gene; V was cut back by 3 bases and J by 9 bases. CDR1 is SEHNR and CDR2 is FQNEAQ in the germline V gene (reference sequence). The CDR3 extends over 16 amino acids. In DNA form, the CDR3 reads TGTGCCAGCAGCTTTCGGCAGCGGGGGCTTTATGGTGAGCAGTTCTTC. Translated: CASSFRQRGLYGEQFF.

A few counts support this clonotype. The chain joins TRBV6-1 to TRBJ2-3; TRBD2 matches 8 bases. The CDR3 covers 15 residues. Losses at the gene ends were 5 bases for V and 2 bases for J; bases not matched to a gene: 6. Germline CDR1 MNHNS, CDR2 SASEGT. Here the CDR3 reads CASSPTSENTDTQYF. CDR3 coding DNA: TGTGCCAGCAGTCCGACTAGCGAAAACACAGATACGCAGTATTTT.

This clonotype appeared a few times. This chain joins TRBV15 and TRBJ1-3; unclear D gene. The CDR3 is 18 residues long. V shed 0 bases and J shed 2 bases, with 17 bases lying between them. Germline CDR1 reads LNHNV; CDR2 reads YYDKDF (reference sequence). CDR3 protein: CATSRDDPRVKAGNTIYF. Here the CDR3 DNA reads TGTGCCACCAGCAGAGATGATCCGCGGGTAAAAGCTGGAAACACCATATATTTT.

This clonotype was seen more than once but under ten times. The CDR3, as DNA: TGTGCCAGTAGTATACGTCGAGACAGGGTAGTACAGCCCCAGCATTTT. This sequence encodes CASSIRRDRVVQPQHF. The genes are TRBV19 and TRBJ1-5; 7 nucleotides align to TRBD1. Per the germline V gene, CDR1 is LNHDA and CDR2 is SQIVND (reference sequence). The CDR3 length is 16 residues. With 2 bases clipped from V and 7 bases from J, the junction kept 11 bases outside the gene matches. The complete variable domain, with remaining parts taken from reference TRBV19 and TRBJ1-5, reads DGGITQSPKYLFRKEGQNVTLSCEQNLNHDAMYWYRQDPGQGLRLIYYSQIVNDFQKGDIAEGYSVSREKKESFPLTVTSAQKNPTAFYLCASSIRRDRVVQPQHFGDGTRLSIL.

The chain has TRBV7-6 and TRBJ2-7, with unresolved D. V shed 2 bases and J shed 4 bases, with 9 bases lying between them. The length of the CDR3 is 13 residues. The germline V gene encodes CDR1 SGHVS and CDR2 FNYEAQ. The chain's CDR3 is CASSLLAGYEQYF. The DNA for the CDR3 is TGTGCCAGCAGCTTACTCGCCGGGTACGAGCAGTACTTC. The complete variable domain, with remaining parts taken from reference TRBV7-6 and TRBJ2-7, reads GAGVSQSPRYKVTKRGQDVALRCDPISGHVSLYWYRQALGQGPEFLTYFNYEAQQDKSGLPNDRFSAERPEGSISTLTIQRTEQRDSAMYRCASSLLAGYEQYFGPGTRLTVT.

The chain couples TRBV9 to TRBJ2-1; a possible D gene is TRBD2 (5 bases). Trimming stripped 4 bases from V and 5 bases from J, with 10 bases between. The CDR3 length is 13 residues. Germline loops: CDR1 SGDLS, CDR2 YYNGEE. CDR3 DNA: TGTGCCAGCAGCAGTTGGGAGAACAATGAGCAGTTCTTC. Residues: CASSSWENNEQFF. The full variable domain, rest sourced from reference TRBV9 and TRBJ2-1, is DSGVTQTPKHLITATGQRVTLRCSPRSGDLSVYWYQQSLDQGLQFLIQYYNGEERAKGNILERFSAQQFPDLHSELNLSSLELGDSALYFCASSSWENNEQFFGPGTRLTVL.

This clonotype was seen at least ten times. The CDR3 DNA reads as TGTGCCAGCAGCCATGGCGGGAATGGATCACCCCTCCACTTT. Its translation: CASSHGGNGSPLHF. The V gene is TRBV3-1, the J gene TRBJ1-6; no definite D call. In germline, CDR1 is LGHDT, CDR2 YNNKEL (reference sequence). This CDR3 comprises 14 residues. The V end lost 3 bases, the J end lost 10 bases, and 13 bases lay between the germline ends.

This clonotype was seen at least ten times. The chain links TRBV10-3 to TRBJ1-2; a possible D gene is TRBD1 (6 bases). Germline CDR1 and CDR2: ENHRY and SYGVKD. This CDR3 has 14 residues. Trimming took 7 bases from V and 2 from J, leaving 14 bases between them. The CDR3 protein is CAITAGQTNYGYTF. The CDR3 DNA is TGTGCCATCACCGCTGGACAGACCAACTATGGCTACACCTTC.

Many counts were recorded for this clonotype. The V gene is TRBV24-1, the J gene TRBJ2-7; TRBD1 matches at 9 bases. This CDR3 spans 15 amino acids. CDR1 is KGHDR, CDR2 SFDVKD, per germline. V gave up 3 bases and J gave up 2 bases; unmatched junction bases: 4. CDR3 protein: CATSDRDRATYEQYF. The CDR3 DNA follows: TGTGCCACCAGTGATCGGGACAGGGCTACCTACGAGCAGTACTTC.